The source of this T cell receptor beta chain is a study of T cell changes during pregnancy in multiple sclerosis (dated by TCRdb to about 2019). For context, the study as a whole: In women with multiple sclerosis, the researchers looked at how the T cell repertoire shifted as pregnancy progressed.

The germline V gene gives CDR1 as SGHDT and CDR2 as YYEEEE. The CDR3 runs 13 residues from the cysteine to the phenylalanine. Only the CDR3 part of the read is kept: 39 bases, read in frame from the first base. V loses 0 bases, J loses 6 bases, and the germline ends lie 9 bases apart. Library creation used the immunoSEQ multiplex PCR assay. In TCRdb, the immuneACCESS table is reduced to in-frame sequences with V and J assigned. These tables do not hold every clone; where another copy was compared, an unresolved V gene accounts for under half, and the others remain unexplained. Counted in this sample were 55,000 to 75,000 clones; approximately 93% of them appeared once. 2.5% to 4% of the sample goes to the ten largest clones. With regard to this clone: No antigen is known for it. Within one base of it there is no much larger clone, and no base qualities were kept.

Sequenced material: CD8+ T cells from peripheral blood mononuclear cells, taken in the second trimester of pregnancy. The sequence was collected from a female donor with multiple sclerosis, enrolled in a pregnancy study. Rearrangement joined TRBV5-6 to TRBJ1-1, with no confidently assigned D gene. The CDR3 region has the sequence CASSLELSSEAFF. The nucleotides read TGTGCCAGCAGCTTGGAACTTAGCTCTGAAGCTTTCTTT.